Reported below is one T cell receptor beta chain. This clone was detected only once. Its binding antigen is unknown. Base quality data are lacking; no much larger clone is found one base away. These data come from a study of blood T cell repertoires in COVID-19 (dated by TCRdb to about 2020). Notes on the research overall: Collaborator samples came from the United States, Italy and Spain and covered acute and convalescent phases of COVID-19. HLA class I and class II types, where available, came from metadata supplied by the sample provider rather than from assay-based typing. The sample metadata nearly always contained a de-identified subject ID, COVID-19 status, age in years and sex. Samples came from the ongoing ImmuneRACE study (first 160 participants) plus 1,254 subjects from 6 global collaborators. The material from the prospective study consisted of cDNA or gDNA derived from T cells, B-cell-depleted T cells, or PBMCs. Deeply sampled blood TCRbeta repertoires from subjects exposed to, actively infected with, or recovered from COVID-19 were included in the dataset. A freely available public database, intended as a resource for researchers studying the immune response to SARS-CoV-2, is where the repertoires were released.

What the authors observed across the whole study: Clinical and demographic metadata were provided uncurated, with the amount varying by source and participant.

The immunoSEQ Assay, a bias-controlled multiplex PCR, was used to amplify TCRbeta CDR3 regions from genomic DNA. As for the authors' bioinformatics: Within the assay, amplification of reference gene primers was used to estimate how many nucleated cells each sample contained. To quantify the absolute abundance of each unique TCRbeta CDR3 rearrangement, sequence reads were collapsed and filtered. Productive Simpson clonality was computed per sample as the square root of Simpson's diversity index over productive rearrangements. TCRdb carries this immuneACCESS record with in-frame sequences only. Its versions omit some clonotypes, under half of them owing to an unresolved V gene in the studies checked, with the rest unexplained. V, J and clone size are those of that table, while D and trimming were read from the DNA. The sample profile shows around 200,000 clones; about nine tenths of them were found once. The leading ten clones occupy less than 1.5% of the sample.

V is trimmed back by 5 bases and J by 1 base, and the junction contains 25 bases that no gene match accounts for. The germline V gene (reference sequence) specifies SEHNR as CDR1 and FQNEAQ as CDR2. The CDR3 runs 22 amino acids, cysteine and phenylalanine included. CDR3 DNA only is kept here, 66 bases in frame from base 1. Participants in the prospective study were aged roughly 18 to 95 years, lived in approximately 26 United States geographic areas, and enrolled through a virtual design. In the prospective study, participants were assigned to cohorts based on the clinical history participants reported in a screening survey and a study questionnaire. Recovered participants in ImmuneRACE Cohort 3 were defined as having two consecutive negative NP/OP PCR tests, clearance from a healthcare professional, or resolution of symptoms. Mobile phlebotomists in the prospective study collected whole blood, serum and a nasopharyngeal or oropharyngeal swab from every participant. Participants in the prospective study had the option to provide additional blood draws and questionnaires over a roughly 2-month period. Before DNA extraction, blood samples from the prospective study were shipped at room temperature or frozen.

Sequenced input: PBMCs or T cells enriched from blood (not recorded which). The sequence was obtained from a man aged 30 to 45 who had recovered from COVID-19. This sequence uses TRBV7-9 and TRBJ1-3; TRBD1 agrees with 8 junctional bases. The DNA is as follows: TGTGCCAGCAGCAAGACAGGGGCGGATCGAACACGCTCAAGGGAATCTGGAAACACCATATATTTT. The translation is CASSKTGADRTRSRESGNTIYF.